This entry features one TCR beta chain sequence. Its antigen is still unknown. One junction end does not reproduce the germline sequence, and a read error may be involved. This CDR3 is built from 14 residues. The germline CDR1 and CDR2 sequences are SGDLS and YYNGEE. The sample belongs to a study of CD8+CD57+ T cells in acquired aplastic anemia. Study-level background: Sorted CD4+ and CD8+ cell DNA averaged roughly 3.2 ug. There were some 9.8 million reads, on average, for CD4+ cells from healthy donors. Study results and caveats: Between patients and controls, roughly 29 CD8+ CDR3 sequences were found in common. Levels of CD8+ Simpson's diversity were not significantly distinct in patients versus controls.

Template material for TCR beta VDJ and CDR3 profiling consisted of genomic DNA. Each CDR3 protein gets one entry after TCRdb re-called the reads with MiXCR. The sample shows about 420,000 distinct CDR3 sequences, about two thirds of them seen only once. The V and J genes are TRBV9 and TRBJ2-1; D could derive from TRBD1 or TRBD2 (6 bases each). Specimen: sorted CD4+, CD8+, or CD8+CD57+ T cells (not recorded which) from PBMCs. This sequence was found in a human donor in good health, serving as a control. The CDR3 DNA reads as TGTGCCAGCAGCGTTAAAACAGGGAGCGGAGGGATGATCTTC. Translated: CASSVKTGSGGMIF. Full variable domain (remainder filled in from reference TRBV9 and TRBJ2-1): DSGVTQTPKHLITATGQRVTLRCSPRSGDLSVYWYQQSLDQGLQFLIQYYNGEERAKGNILERFSAQQFPDLHSELNLSSLELGDSALYFCASSVKTGSGGMIFGPGTRLTVL.